These 13 T cell receptor beta chains share one sample of origin, sequenced in a study of Ad26.COV2.S vaccination and SARS-CoV-2 variants. Treatment in this sample: some 19 received Ad26.COV2.S at low or high dose, single or two shots; 5 received placebo; per-sample allocation not given. The investigators took samples on day 63 after the first vaccine or placebo injection. Libraries were prepared by immunoSEQ multiplex PCR; TCRdb keeps only in-frame clonotypes and omits some of them. The sample holds 380,000 or so clones; approximately 83% are singletons and the top ten take around 7.3%. Sequenced material: peripheral blood, taken in a trial of Ad26.COV2.S vaccine versus placebo. The receptors here all came from a person between 18 and 65 years old who received the Ad26.COV2.S COVID-19 vaccine or a placebo.

The genes are TRBV5-1 and TRBJ2-2, with 9 bases aligning to TRBD1. The germline V gene encodes CDR1 SGHRS and CDR2 YFSETQ. CDR3 length equals 19 residues. J lost 7 bases, V lost 9 bases, and 25 bases had no gene match. In nucleotides, the CDR3 is TGCGCCAACCGTACCCCGGGACAGGGCATAATTAGACGGGGCGGGGAGCTGTTTTTT. Protein: CANRTPGQGIIRRGGELFF.

The V gene is TRBV27, the J gene TRBJ2-3, with D possibly TRBD2 on 7 matching bases. Trimming took off 6 bases at V and 5 bases at J, with 18 bases between the two ends. Germline loops: CDR1 MNHEY, CDR2 SMNVEV (reference sequence). The length of the CDR3 is 15 residues. CDR3 sequence reads: CASSLGGGAGDTQYF. The CDR3 coding sequence is TGTGCCAGCAGCCTTGGTGGGGGGGCCGGAGATACGCAGTATTTT.

V gene TRBV2 combines with J gene TRBJ1-2, with 11 bases matching TRBD1. Germline loops: CDR1 SNHLY, CDR2 FYNNEI. The CDR3 sequence is 14 residues long. Losses at the gene ends were 8 bases for V and 5 bases for J; bases not matched to a gene: 7. CDR3 protein: CASAGQGVGYGYTF. CDR3 nucleotide sequence: TGTGCCAGCGCGGGACAGGGGGTAGGATATGGCTACACCTTC.

The chain joins TRBV10-3 to TRBJ1-2, with D perhaps TRBD1 (6 bases). CDR3 length: 14 amino acids. V was pared by 5 bases and J by 2 bases, with 12 bases between. Germline V CDR1 and CDR2: ENHRY, SYGVKD. The CDR3 protein is CAISRQASNYGYTF. For the CDR3, the DNA is TGTGCCATCAGTAGACAGGCCTCAAACTATGGCTACACCTTC.

This clone was detected only a few times. The gene calls are TRBV4-1 and TRBJ1-3; D unclear. The V end lost 1 base, the J end lost 4 bases, and 8 bases lay between the germline ends. Germline V CDR1 and CDR2: MGHRA, YSYEKL. The CDR3 is 14 amino acids. DNA of the CDR3: TGCGCCAGCAGCCAAGTCCACAAAGGAAACACCATATATTTT. Its protein product is CASSQVHKGNTIYF.

The CDR3 loop reads CSVEPTSGVGTQYF. The CDR3 DNA follows: TGCAGCGTTGAACCTACTAGCGGGGTAGGGACCCAGTACTTC. The chain links TRBV29-1 to TRBJ2-5, with 10 bases matching TRBD2. With V trimmed by 2 bases and J by 7 bases, 7 bases remained unmatched. This CDR3 spans 14 amino acids. The germline V gene encodes CDR1 SQVTM and CDR2 ANQGSEA.

The chain recombines TRBV11-2 with TRBJ1-1; the D gene is possibly TRBD1 (6 bases). This CDR3 contains 16 residues. Trimming removed 3 bases from V and 2 bases from J, with 16 bases in between. Germline V gives CDR1 SGHAT, CDR2 FQNNGV. CDR3: CASSFYGQTGNTEAFF. Here the CDR3 DNA reads TGTGCCAGCAGCTTCTACGGACAGACGGGAAACACTGAAGCTTTCTTT.

V gene TRBV6-5 combines with J gene TRBJ2-7; the D is unclear. Trimming left V 4 bases short and J 7 bases short, with 14 bases between. Looked up from germline, CDR1 is MNHEY and CDR2 is SVGAGI. There are 13 residues in the CDR3. This CDR3 is CASSSTQTHEQYF. For the CDR3, the DNA is TGTGCCAGCAGTTCCACCCAGACGCATGAGCAGTACTTC.

The V call is TRBV7-8, the J call TRBJ2-7, with a weak D call TRBD2 (6 bases). The germline gives CDR1 SGHVS, CDR2 FQNEAQ. V was clipped by 1 base and J by 7 bases, with 11 bases between them. The CDR3 totals 13 residues. DNA of the CDR3: TGTGCCAGCAGCTTAGTGGGGGGTTTGGAGCAGTACTTC. This encodes CASSLVGGLEQYF.

The chain uses TRBV6-5 and TRBJ1-2; 8 positions agree with TRBD1. The CDR3 is 14 residues long. From germline, CDR1 is MNHEY and CDR2 SVGAGI. Losses at the gene ends were 4 bases for V and 8 bases for J; bases not matched to a gene: 9. DNA of the CDR3: TGTGCCAGCAGTTCACAGGGGGTTGGATACGGCTACACCTTC. It codes for CASSSQGVGYGYTF.

The chain links TRBV6-5 to TRBJ1-6; D is ambiguous. There are 13 residues in the CDR3. Germline CDR1 is MNHEY and CDR2 is SVGAGI. V was cut by 2 bases and J by 9 bases, with 8 bases left in between. The CDR3 here is CASSYEFISPLHF. For the CDR3, the DNA is TGTGCCAGCAGTTACGAGTTTATTTCACCCCTCCACTTT.

The chain combines TRBV7-4 with TRBJ1-5; maybe TRBD1 (5 bases). Germline V CDR1 and CDR2: SGHVT, SQSDAQ. Trimming shortened V by 5 bases and J by 5 bases, and 13 bases separated the two germline ends. CDR3 length equals 14 residues. CDR3 residues: CASSTTAPDQPQHF. CDR3 in DNA: TGTGCCAGCAGCACGACAGCTCCCGATCAGCCCCAGCATTTT. Complete variable domain (other parts from reference TRBV7-4 and TRBJ1-5): GAGVSQSPRYKVAKRGRDVALRCDSISGHVTLYWYRQTLGQGSEVLTYSQSDAQRDKSGRPSGRFSAERPERSVSTLKIQRTEQGDSAVYLCASSTTAPDQPQHFGDGTRLSIL.

This chain joins TRBV7-9 and TRBJ2-2; D might be TRBD1 or TRBD2, each matching 5 bases. The CDR3 loop spans 15 amino acids. Trimming removed 8 bases at V and 0 bases at J, with 13 bases between. Germline assignment: CDR1 SEHNR and CDR2 FQNEAQ (reference sequence). CDR3 nucleotide sequence: TGTGCCAGCCTACACGGGGCGCCGAACACCGGGGAGCTGTTTTTT. Translating it yields CASLHGAPNTGELFF.